This is a list of T cell receptor beta chains from one sample in a study of post-analysis software for immune sequencing data. TCRdb passed the PCR reads through MiXCR, listing each CDR3 protein once. The table includes about half a million distinct CDR3 sequences, around 31% detected once. Specimen: blood. All receptors come from a girl aged 2-17 years with multiple sclerosis. Both conserved end residues are part of each CDR3. Each record gives: clone size, J gene, V gene, D gene, CDR3 DNA, CDR3 protein. A D gene is named only where the DNA matches it firmly. The size field is filled for only some rows; it gives once, few, many or a size class.

>NA|TRBJ2-1|TRBV20-1|TRBD2
TGCAGTGCCCCGGGACTAGCGTACAATGAGCAGTTCTTC
CSAPGLAYNEQFF
>NA|TRBJ2-1|TRBV6-5|NA
TGTGCCAGCAAGAGGGGGAATGAGCAGTTCTTC
CASKRGNEQFF
>once|TRBJ1-2|TRBV6-1|NA
TGTGCCAGCAGTCCACCCGGTACCTTC
CASSPPGTF
>NA|TRBJ1-6|TRBV3-1|TRBD1
TGTGCCAGCAGCCAAGAGGGACAGAATAATTCACCCCTCCACTTT
CASSQEGQNNSPLHF
>NA|TRBJ2-1|TRBV2|NA
TGTGCCAGCAGTGCTTCTTGGGGCGGTGAGCAGTTCTTC
CASSASWGGEQFF
>few|TRBJ1-6|TRBV5-1|TRBD1
TGCGCCAGCGGACAGGGCCATTCACCCCTCCACTTT
CASGQGHSPLHF
>NA|TRBJ2-6|TRBV10-2|TRBD1
TGCGCCAGGAGTGAGGTTCCTCAGGGGGTAGGCGTATCTGGGGCCAACGTCCTGACTTTC
CARSEVPQGVGVSGANVLTF
>NA|TRBJ1-5|TRBV4-1|TRBD1
TGCGCCAGCAGCCAAGTAGGCGCGGGACAGGATAGCAATCAGCCCCAGCATTTT
CASSQVGAGQDSNQPQHF
>NA|TRBJ1-5|TRBV7-6|NA
TGTGCCAGCAGCTTAGGGGGGGGGGATAGCAATCAGCCCCAGCATTTT
CASSLGGGDSNQPQHF
>few|TRBJ2-5|TRBV9|NA
TGTGCCAGCAGCGTAGGGGGAGAGACCCAGTACTTC
CASSVGGETQYF
>few|TRBJ2-5|TRBV4-1|TRBD2
TGCGCCAGCAGCCAAGGGGTAGCGGGGGGTGAGACCCAGTACTTC
CASSQGVAGGETQYF
>NA|TRBJ1-5|TRBV6-6|TRBD1
TGTGCCAGCAGTTGGGGACAGCCAAGCAATCAGCCCCAGCATTTT
CASSWGQPSNQPQHF
>few|TRBJ2-5|TRBV18|TRBD1
TGTGCCAGCTCACCCGGGACAGTTGTTGAGACCCAGTACTTC
CASSPGTVVETQYF
>NA|TRBJ2-1|TRBV20-1|NA
TGCAGTGCTAGACTCCAGGGGAGCAATGACGAGCAGTTCTTC
CSARLQGSNDEQFF
>NA|TRBJ1-2|TRBV6-5|NA
TGTGCCAGCAGTTACTCGAGTCAGCGCACTTTCTATGGCTACACCTTC
CASSYSSQRTFYGYTF
>NA|TRBJ1-2|TRBV27|TRBD1
TGTGCCAGCAGTTTATCCCAACGGGCGGACAGGGTTGGCTACACCTTC
CASSLSQRADRVGYTF
>once|TRBJ2-5|TRBV11-3|TRBD1
TGTGCCAGCAGCTTTAGAGGACAGGGTCAAGAGACCCAGTACTTC
CASSFRGQGQETQYF
>few|TRBJ1-1|TRBV29-1|NA
TGCAGCGCCCAACAGGGCGGAAACACTGAAGCTTTCTTT
CSAQQGGNTEAFF
>once|TRBJ2-1|TRBV20-1|TRBD1
TGCAGTGCTAGGGACAGGGGTAAAAGCCAAGAGACCCAGTTCTTC
CSARDRGKSQETQFF
>few|TRBJ2-5|TRBV24-1|TRBD1
TGTGCCACCAGTGATCCGAGGGACAGCCAAGAGACCCAGTACTTC
CATSDPRDSQETQYF
>NA|TRBJ1-5|TRBV24-1|TRBD1
TGTGCCACTAGTGGGGGGACAGGGATCAATCAGCCCCAGCATTTT
CATSGGTGINQPQHF
>NA|TRBJ2-5|TRBV28|NA
TGTGCCAGCAGTTCAATACCGTTCAGTGGGGGAATGGGGAAAGAGACCCAGTACTTC
CASSSIPFSGGMGKETQYF
>NA|TRBJ2-1|TRBV29-1|NA
TGCAGCATATCAGGGGCCGGAATCAATGAGCAGTTCTTC
CSISGAGINEQFF
>once|TRBJ1-1|TRBV5-1|TRBD1
TGCGCCAGCAGCGAGGGGGACAGGGCCACTGAAGCTTTCTTT
CASSEGDRATEAFF
>few|TRBJ2-3|TRBV7-2|NA
TGTGCCAGCAGCTTAGCGGGGGGGCATCCCACAGATACGCAGTATTTT
CASSLAGGHPTDTQYF
>NA|TRBJ2-1|TRBV18|NA
TGTGCCAGCTCGAACGGGGGTGACCAGTTCTTC
CASSNGGDQFF
>few|TRBJ1-5|TRBV12-3/TRBV12-4|NA
TGTGCCAGCAGTTTGGGATCTAACAGGGTTTATCAGCCCCAGCATTTT
CASSLGSNRVYQPQHF
>NA|TRBJ1-2|TRBV20-1|NA
TGCAGTGCTAGAGATGGTTTGAAGTTGTGGGGCTACACCTTC
CSARDGLKLWGYTF
>NA|TRBJ1-1|TRBV20-1|NA
TGCAGTGCTAGAGATGTGGGGGCGGAGGCTTTCTTT
CSARDVGAEAFF
>few|TRBJ2-7|TRBV29-1|NA
TGCAGCGTCGTGGGGGACGGCTCCTACGAGCAGTACTTC
CSVVGDGSYEQYF
>NA|TRBJ2-5|TRBV12-3/TRBV12-4|TRBD1
TGTGCCAGCGCGGGACAGGGTAGCGTTGAGACCCAGTACTTC
CASAGQGSVETQYF
>NA|TRBJ1-5|TRBV2|TRBD1
TGTGCCAGCAGTCTGGGACAGGGGAGAGAGCCCCAGCATTTT
CASSLGQGREPQHF
>few|TRBJ1-2|TRBV7-6|NA
TGTGCCAGCACTAATTCCCCGGGGGGAGCTAACTATGGCTACACCTTC
CASTNSPGGANYGYTF
>NA|TRBJ1-5|TRBV12-3/TRBV12-4|NA
TGTGCCAGCAGTCCACACCGGGGTAGCAATCCGCCCCAGCATTTT
CASSPHRGSNPPQHF
>few|TRBJ2-3|TRBV10-1|TRBD2
TGCGCCAGCAGTGATCCCCTAGCGGCAGATACGCAGTATTTT
CASSDPLAADTQYF
>NA|TRBJ1-6|TRBV29-1|NA
TGCAGCGTTGGGGCAGGCTCTAATTCACCCCTCCACTTT
CSVGAGSNSPLHF